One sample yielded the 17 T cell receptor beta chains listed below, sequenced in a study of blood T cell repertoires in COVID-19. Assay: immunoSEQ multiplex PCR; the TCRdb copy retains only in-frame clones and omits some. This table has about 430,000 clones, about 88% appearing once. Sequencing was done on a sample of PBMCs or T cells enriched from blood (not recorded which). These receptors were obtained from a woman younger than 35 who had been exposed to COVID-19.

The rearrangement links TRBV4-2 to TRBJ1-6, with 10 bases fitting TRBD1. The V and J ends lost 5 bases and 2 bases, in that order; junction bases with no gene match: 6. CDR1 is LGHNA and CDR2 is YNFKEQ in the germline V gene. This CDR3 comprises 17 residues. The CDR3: CASSTDRGQTYNSPLHF. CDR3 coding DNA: TGTGCCAGCAGCACCGACAGGGGGCAAACCTATAATTCACCCCTCCACTTT.

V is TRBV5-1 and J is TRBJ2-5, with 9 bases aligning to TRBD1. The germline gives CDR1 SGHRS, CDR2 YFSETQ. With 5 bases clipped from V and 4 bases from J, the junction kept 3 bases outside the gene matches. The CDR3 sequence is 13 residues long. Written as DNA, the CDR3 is TGCGCCAGCAGTCAGGACAGGGGAGAGACCCAGTACTTC. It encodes CASSQDRGETQYF. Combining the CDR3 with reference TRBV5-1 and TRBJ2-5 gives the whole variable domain KAGVTQTPRYLIKTRGQQVTLSCSPISGHRSVSWYQQTPGQGLQFLFEYFSETQRNKGNFPGRFSGRQFSNSRSEMNVSTLELGDSALYLCASSQDRGETQYFGPGTRLLVL.

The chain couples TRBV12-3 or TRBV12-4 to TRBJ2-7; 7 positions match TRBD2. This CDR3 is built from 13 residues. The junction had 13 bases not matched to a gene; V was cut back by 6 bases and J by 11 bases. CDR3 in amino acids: CASSVSLGGDEYF. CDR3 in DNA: TGTGCCAGCAGCGTGTCCCTGGGGGGGGATGAGTACTTC.

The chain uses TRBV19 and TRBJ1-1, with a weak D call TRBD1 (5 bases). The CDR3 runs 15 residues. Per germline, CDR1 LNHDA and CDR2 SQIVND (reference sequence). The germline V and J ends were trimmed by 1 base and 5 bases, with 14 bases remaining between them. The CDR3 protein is CASSIVGGAGTEAFF. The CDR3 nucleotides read TGTGCCAGTAGTATAGTAGGCGGGGCGGGAACTGAAGCTTTCTTT.

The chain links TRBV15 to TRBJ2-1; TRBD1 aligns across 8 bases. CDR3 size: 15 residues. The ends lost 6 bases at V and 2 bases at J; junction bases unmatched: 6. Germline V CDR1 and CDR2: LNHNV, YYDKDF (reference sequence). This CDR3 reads CATRPDRAAYNEQFF. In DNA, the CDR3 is TGTGCCACCAGGCCGGACAGGGCGGCCTACAATGAGCAGTTCTTC.

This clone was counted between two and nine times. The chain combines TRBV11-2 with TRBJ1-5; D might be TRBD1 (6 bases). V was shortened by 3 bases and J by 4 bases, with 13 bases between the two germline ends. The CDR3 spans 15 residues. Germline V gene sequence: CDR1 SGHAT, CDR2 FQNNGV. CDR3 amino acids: CASSFSGEWNQPQHF. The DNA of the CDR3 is TGTGCCAGCAGCTTCTCAGGGGAGTGGAATCAGCCCCAGCATTTT.

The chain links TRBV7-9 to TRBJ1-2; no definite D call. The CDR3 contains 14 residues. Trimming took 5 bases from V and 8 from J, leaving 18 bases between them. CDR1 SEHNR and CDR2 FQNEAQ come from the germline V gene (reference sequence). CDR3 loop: CASSKDGPQRGYTF. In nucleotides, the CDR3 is TGTGCCAGCAGCAAGGACGGCCCTCAGCGGGGCTACACCTTC.

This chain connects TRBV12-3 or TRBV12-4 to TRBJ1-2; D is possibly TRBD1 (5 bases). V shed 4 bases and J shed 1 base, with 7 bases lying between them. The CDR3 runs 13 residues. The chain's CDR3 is CASSSDSNYGYTF. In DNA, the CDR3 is TGTGCCAGCAGTTCTGACAGTAACTATGGCTACACCTTC.

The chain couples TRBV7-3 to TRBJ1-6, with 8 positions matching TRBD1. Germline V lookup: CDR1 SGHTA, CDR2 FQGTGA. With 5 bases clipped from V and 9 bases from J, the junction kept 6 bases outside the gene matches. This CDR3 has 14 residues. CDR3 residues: CASSTQGDTSPLHF. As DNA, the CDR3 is TGTGCCAGCAGCACACAGGGGGATACTTCACCCCTCCACTTT.

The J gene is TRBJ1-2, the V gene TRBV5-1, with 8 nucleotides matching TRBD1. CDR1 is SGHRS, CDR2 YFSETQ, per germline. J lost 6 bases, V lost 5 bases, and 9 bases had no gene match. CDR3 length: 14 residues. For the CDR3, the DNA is TGCGCCAGCAGTAATGGGCAGGGGGCTGATGGCTACACCTTC. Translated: CASSNGQGADGYTF.

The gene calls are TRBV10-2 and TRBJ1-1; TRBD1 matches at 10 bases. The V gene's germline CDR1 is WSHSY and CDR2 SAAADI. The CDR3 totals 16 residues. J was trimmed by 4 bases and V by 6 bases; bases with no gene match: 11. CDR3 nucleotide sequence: TGCGCCAGCAGCAAAAGACAGGGGGCTGTGGTCACTGAAGCTTTCTTT. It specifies CASSKRQGAVVTEAFF.

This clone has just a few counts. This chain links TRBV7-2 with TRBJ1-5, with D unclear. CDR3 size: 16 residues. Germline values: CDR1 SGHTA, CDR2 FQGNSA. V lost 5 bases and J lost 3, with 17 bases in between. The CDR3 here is CASSDQPRGLNQPQHF. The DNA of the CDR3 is TGTGCCAGCAGCGACCAACCCCGAGGCCTCAATCAGCCCCAGCATTTT.

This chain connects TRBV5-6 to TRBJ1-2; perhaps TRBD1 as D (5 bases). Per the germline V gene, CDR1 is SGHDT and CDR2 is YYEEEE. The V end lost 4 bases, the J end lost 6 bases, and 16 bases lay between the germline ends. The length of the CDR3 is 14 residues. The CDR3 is CASSPTGGFDGYTF. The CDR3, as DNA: TGTGCCAGCAGCCCGACCGGGGGGTTCGATGGCTACACCTTC.

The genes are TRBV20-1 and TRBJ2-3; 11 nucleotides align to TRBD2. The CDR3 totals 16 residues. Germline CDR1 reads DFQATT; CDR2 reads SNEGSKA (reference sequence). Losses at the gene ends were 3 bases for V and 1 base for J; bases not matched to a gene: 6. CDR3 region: CSASSSGGRRTDTQYF. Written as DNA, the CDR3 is TGCAGTGCTAGTTCTAGCGGGGGGCGACGCACAGATACGCAGTATTTT.

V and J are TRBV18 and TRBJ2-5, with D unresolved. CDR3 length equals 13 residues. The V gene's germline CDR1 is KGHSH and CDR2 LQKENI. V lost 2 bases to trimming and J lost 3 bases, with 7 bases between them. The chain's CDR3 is CASSPVSEETQYF. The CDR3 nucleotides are TGTGCCAGCTCACCAGTTTCCGAAGAGACCCAGTACTTC.

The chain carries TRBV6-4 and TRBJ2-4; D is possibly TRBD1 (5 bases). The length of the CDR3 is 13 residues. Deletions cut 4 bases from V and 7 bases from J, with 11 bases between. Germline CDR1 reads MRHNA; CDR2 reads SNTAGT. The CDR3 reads CASSAKGDNIQYF. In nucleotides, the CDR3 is TGTGCCAGCAGTGCGAAAGGGGATAACATTCAGTACTTC.

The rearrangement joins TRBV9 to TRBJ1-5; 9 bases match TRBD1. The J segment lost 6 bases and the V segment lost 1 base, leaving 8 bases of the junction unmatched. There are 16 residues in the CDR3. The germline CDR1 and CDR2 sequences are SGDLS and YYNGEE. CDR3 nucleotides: TGTGCCAGCAGCGTATGGGACAGGGCGGATAGTCAGCCCCAGCATTTT. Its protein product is CASSVWDRADSQPQHF.